The next 4 T cell receptor beta chains were all read from a single sample in a study of memory CD4+ T cells and cytomegalovirus serostatus. This table comes from immunoSEQ multiplex PCR, and its TCRdb copy is limited to in-frame clones, with some not included. The repertoire includes over 40,000 clones, around 74% of them detected once, and 0.9% to 1.5% sits in the top ten. Single viable CD3+CD4+CD8-CD45RO+ cells were sorted as the memory CD4+ T cells. Specimen: memory CD4+ T cells from blood. The origin of the receptors is an adult in good health and CMV-seropositive.

The CDR3 bases are TGTGCCAGTAGTCACCACGGGACAGGGGAAACTAATGAAAAACTGTTTTTT. It yields the protein CASSHHGTGETNEKLFF. The chain joins TRBV19 to TRBJ1-4, with 10 positions matching TRBD1. Germline CDR1 and CDR2: LNHDA and SQIVND (reference sequence). V lost 5 bases and J lost 1; bases outside the gene matches: 7. The CDR3 is 17 residues long.

The rearrangement uses TRBV7-9 and TRBJ2-7; 9 positions agree with TRBD2. The CDR3 loop spans 15 amino acids. V trimming: 1 base; J trimming: 3 bases; junction bases outside the gene matches: 4. Looked up from germline, CDR1 is SEHNR and CDR2 is FQNEAQ (reference sequence). For the CDR3, the DNA is TGTGCCAGCAGCTTAGATCTAGCGGGGAACTACGAGCAGTACTTC. Translation gives CASSLDLAGNYEQYF.

This chain links TRBV19 with TRBJ1-2, with D unclear. Trimming cost V 3 bases and J 4 bases, with 9 bases left between them. CDR3 size: 13 residues. Germline CDR1 LNHDA, CDR2 SQIVND (reference sequence). CDR3 loop: CASSMRVSYGYTF. The CDR3 DNA sequence: TGTGCCAGTAGTATGCGGGTATCCTATGGCTACACCTTC.

The rearrangement links TRBV4-3 to TRBJ2-5; D is possibly TRBD1 (8 bases). Germline CDR1 and CDR2: LGHNA and YSLEER. The CDR3 length is 15 residues. Trimming shortened V by 4 bases and J by 5 bases, and 17 bases separated the two germline ends. CDR3 sequence: CASSRRTGRVETQYF. As DNA, the CDR3 is TGCGCCAGCAGCCGGCGGACAGGGAGGGTCGAGACCCAGTACTTC.